This T cell receptor (beta chain) was observed in a study of T-cell memory formation after mild COVID-19. On the study more broadly: Each donor largely had its own TCR clusters. Points from the study as a whole: The main location of contracting CD4+ clones was CM and EM, and that of contracting CD8+ clones was EMRA. Pre-infection memory harbored some responding clones, suggesting cross-reactive memory joined.

This CDR3 is built from 16 residues. CDR1 and CDR2 (germline): SGHRS, YFSETQ. With V trimmed by 3 bases and J by 4 bases, 9 bases remained unmatched. Using its own MiXCR run on the 5' RACE reads, TCRdb lists one record per CDR3 protein. The sample includes 530,000 or so distinct CDR3 sequences, roughly 17% of them seen just once. At least ten counts were recorded for this clonotype. No antigen is known for it. The clonotype comes from an adult woman who had mild COVID-19 (a few samples of this study predate the infection). Cell type and time point are not known. The material sequenced was PBMCs or a T cell subset sorted from them (not recorded which). The chain joins TRBV5-1 to TRBJ2-7; 11 nucleotides line up with TRBD1. CDR3 protein: CASSWKDRGQSYEQYF. As DNA, the CDR3 is TGCGCCAGCAGCTGGAAGGACAGGGGGCAGTCTTACGAGCAGTACTTC.